The sequence of this TCR beta chain was determined in a study of beta chain features in type 1 diabetes. This clone has a handful of counts. Its antigen is as yet unknown. The study's findings and limits: There was a moderate but significant shortening of TCRB CDR3s in all four CD4+ subsets of Type 1 diabetes patients.

cDNA synthesis used the whole RNA isolate, giving expressed TCRB sequences. The assay was immunoSEQ multiplex PCR, and TCRdb's table has in-frame clones only and misses some. This sample has about 48,000 clones, with roughly two fifths found just once. This CDR3 contains 15 residues. CDR1 and CDR2 from the germline V gene are SQVTM and ANQGSEA. The trim removed 0 bases at V and 6 bases at J, leaving 8 bases unmatched. The source material was Tregs from blood. The receptor comes from a man aged 30 to 39 with type 1 diabetes. This chain links TRBV29-1 with TRBJ1-2, with 9 bases aligning to TRBD1. The CDR3 reads CSVEDNGQGKDGYTF. The DNA for the CDR3 is TGCAGCGTTGAAGACAACGGACAGGGGAAGGATGGCTACACCTTC.